These 21 T cell receptor beta chains were sequenced from one sample in a study of Graves' ophthalmopathy and Graves' hyperthyroidism. Amplification from RNA transcripts yielded the TCR beta CDR3 regions. The workflow started with a first-round RT-PCR run with HTBI primers and then moved on to a second-round multiplex PCR. TCRdb passed the multiplex PCR reads through MiXCR, listing each CDR3 protein once. Found here are more than 550,000 distinct CDR3 sequences, approximately 39% of them singletons; the top ten hold 3.3%. Sample: peripheral blood. These receptors came from an adult man with Graves' ophthalmopathy.

This clonotype was seen ten or more times. The V call is TRBV20-1, the J call TRBJ1-2; no clear D gene. This CDR3 has 15 amino acids. V lost 3 bases and J lost 0, with 14 bases in between. Germline V gives CDR1 DFQATT, CDR2 SNEGSKA (reference sequence). The CDR3 DNA sequence: TGCAGTGCTAGTTCCCCGGATGGGACTAACTATGGCTACACCTTC. Translating gives CSASSPDGTNYGYTF.

The rearrangement uses TRBV5-1 and TRBJ2-5; possibly TRBD2 for D (7 bases). Per the germline V gene, CDR1 is SGHRS and CDR2 is YFSETQ. V was pared by 4 bases and J by 7 bases, with 11 bases between. This CDR3 comprises 12 residues. In DNA, the CDR3 is TGCGCCAGCAGCCCGGGGGGCAGGACCCAGTACTTC. Protein: CASSPGGRTQYF.

This rearrangement joins TRBV7-9 to TRBJ2-3, with D perhaps being TRBD1 or TRBD2 (5 bases each). This CDR3 has 15 residues. Germline V lookup: CDR1 SEHNR, CDR2 FQNEAQ (reference sequence). V gave up 5 bases and J gave up 6 bases, with 18 bases separating them. The CDR3 coding sequence is TGTGCCAGCAGCCACGGGACCCTCCCTGGGGATACGCAGTATTTT. Its protein product is CASSHGTLPGDTQYF.

This clonotype was detected ten times or more. This chain links TRBV11-3 with TRBJ1-2; TRBD1 matches 9 bases. The CDR3 length is 13 residues. V gave up 4 bases and J gave up 6 bases; unmatched junction bases: 3. Germline V lookup: CDR1 SGHNT, CDR2 YENEEA. Here the CDR3 reads CASSWDRDDGYTF. In DNA form, the CDR3 reads TGTGCCAGCAGCTGGGACAGGGACGATGGCTACACCTTC. The full variable domain, completed using reference TRBV11-3 and TRBJ1-2, is EAGVVQSPRYKIIEKKQPVAFWCNPISGHNTLYWYLQNLGQGPELLIRYENEEAVDDSQLPKDRFSAERLKGVDSTLKIQPAELGDSAVYLCASSWDRDDGYTFGSGTRLTVV.

This clonotype was found many times. The genes are TRBV14 and TRBJ1-2; 7 bases fit TRBD1. The CDR3 has 16 amino acids. Trimming cost V 0 bases and J 2 bases; bases outside gene matches: 6. CDR1 is SGHDN, CDR2 FVKESK, per germline. CDR3 DNA: TGTGCCAGCAGCCAAGAATGGACAGGCAGCAACTATGGCTACACCTTC. It codes for CASSQEWTGSNYGYTF.

The table lists this clonotype with many counts. V is TRBV12-3 or TRBV12-4 and J is TRBJ1-2; 8 positions agree with TRBD1. The V and J ends lost 7 bases and 7 bases, in that order; junction bases with no gene match: 8. There are 13 residues in the CDR3. In DNA, the CDR3 is TGTGCCAGCACCTACAGGGGGTGGTTTGGCTACACCTTC. It specifies CASTYRGWFGYTF.

At least ten counts were recorded for this clonotype. The chain links TRBV15 to TRBJ2-2, with 8 bases fitting TRBD2. The germline gives CDR1 LNHNV, CDR2 YYDKDF (reference sequence). The CDR3 has 15 amino acids. The V and J ends lost 4 bases and 5 bases, in that order; junction bases with no gene match: 6. CDR3 in DNA: TGTGCCACCAGCAAGTTTGCGGGAGGAACCGGGGAGCTGTTTTTT. Translating it yields CATSKFAGGTGELFF.

Concerning this clonotype itself: This sequence may be a read error, since a much larger clone differs from it by one base. The CDR3 DNA reads TGCGCCAGCACCCGTGAAGCCAGGGGAGAACTAGCTTTCTTT. It codes for CASTREARGELAFF. This rearrangement joins TRBV5-1 to TRBJ1-1; the D gene is possibly TRBD1 (6 bases). Trimming left V 6 bases short and J 10 bases short, with 22 bases between. Germline CDR1 SGHRS, CDR2 YFSETQ. This CDR3 region has 14 residues.

This clonotype was found many times. The chain has TRBV7-2 and TRBJ1-4, with a possible D match to TRBD1 (6 bases). Trimming cost V 5 bases and J 10 bases, with 20 bases left between them. Germline CDR1 SGHTA, CDR2 FQGNSA. CDR3 length: 15 residues. CDR3 coding DNA: TGTGCCAGCAGCCGCCAGGCTGGGGGGACAAGAAAACTGTTTTTT. As protein: CASSRQAGGTRKLFF.

This clonotype appeared many times. The rearrangement links TRBV2 to TRBJ2-2; unclear D gene. The ends were cut back, 8 bases at V and 5 bases at J, with 18 bases in the middle. Germline V CDR1 and CDR2: SNHLY, FYNNEI. This CDR3 has 15 amino acids. The CDR3 DNA is TGTGCCAGCGGTTCTTTCCCTAGAGATACCGGGGAGCTGTTTTTT. The encoded protein is CASGSFPRDTGELFF.

V is TRBV7-2 and J is TRBJ1-4, with D possibly being TRBD1 (5 bases). Trimming left V 1 base short and J 1 base short, with 7 bases between. CDR3 size: 15 residues. Germline loops: CDR1 SGHTA, CDR2 FQGNSA. DNA for the CDR3: TGTGCCAGCAGCTTAGGGGGGAAAACTAATGAAAAACTGTTTTTT. This translates into CASSLGGKTNEKLFF.

The genes are TRBV15 and TRBJ1-4, with 7 nucleotides matching TRBD1. CDR3 size: 15 residues. In germline, CDR1 is LNHNV, CDR2 YYDKDF (reference sequence). V shed 1 base, J shed 5 bases, and the junction held 4 bases outside the gene matches. CDR3 DNA: TGTGCCACCAGCAGAGGACAGGGCGGGAATGAAAAACTGTTTTTT. Amino acids: CATSRGQGGNEKLFF.

This clonotype was detected ten times or more. The V gene is TRBV12-3 or TRBV12-4, the J gene TRBJ1-6, with D maybe TRBD1 (5 bases). Trimming took 2 bases from V and 6 from J, leaving 11 bases between them. This CDR3 region has 15 residues. The CDR3 region is CASSLRGGANSPLHF. The CDR3 DNA reads as TGTGCCAGCAGTTTAAGGGGCGGGGCTAATTCACCCCTCCACTTT.

This clonotype was picked up many times. The CDR3 nucleotides read TGCAGTGCTTCGACAGGGATCGGGAGCAATCAGCCCCAGCATTTT. Encoded protein: CSASTGIGSNQPQHF. V is TRBV20-1 and J is TRBJ1-5; 7 bases line up with TRBD1. Looked up from germline, CDR1 is DFQATT and CDR2 is SNEGSKA (reference sequence). The CDR3 totals 15 residues. V trimming: 5 bases; J trimming: 1 base; junction bases outside the gene matches: 8.

The table lists this clonotype with a few counts. The V and J genes are TRBV20-1 and TRBJ2-7; D is perhaps TRBD1 or TRBD2 (5 bases each). Germline CDR1 and CDR2: DFQATT and SNEGSKA (reference sequence). V lost 1 base and J lost 5, with 18 bases in between. The CDR3 extends over 15 amino acids. The CDR3 DNA reads as TGCAGTGCTAGAGGCCTCCTTTCGTGGGGACACGAGCAGTACTTC. Translation gives CSARGLLSWGHEQYF.

The chain carries TRBV19 and TRBJ2-7, with 9 nucleotides matching TRBD2. V lost 6 bases to trimming and J lost 5 bases; unmatched junction nucleotides: 5. Germline-derived CDR1 and CDR2 are LNHDA and SQIVND (reference sequence). This CDR3 has 13 residues. This CDR3 reads CASSWGLADEQYF. The CDR3 DNA reads TGTGCCAGTAGCTGGGGACTAGCAGACGAGCAGTACTTC.

The chain is built from TRBV19 and TRBJ2-5, with 7 bases lining up with TRBD2. CDR3 length: 16 residues. Germline lookup yields CDR1 LNHDA and CDR2 SQIVND (reference sequence). V lost 1 base and J lost 9; bases outside the gene matches: 14. Here the CDR3 reads CASSIGSGGIREAQYF. In DNA, the CDR3 is TGTGCCAGTAGTATAGGGTCGGGCGGGATTCGGGAGGCCCAGTACTTC.

The V call is TRBV7-9, the J call TRBJ1-4; 10 nucleotides align to TRBD1. With V trimmed by 3 bases and J by 11 bases, 6 bases remained unmatched. Germline V gene data show CDR1 as SEHNR and CDR2 as FQNEAQ (reference sequence). The CDR3 runs to 14 residues. The CDR3 is CASSFTGQGRKLFF. CDR3 DNA: TGTGCCAGCAGCTTCACGGGACAGGGGAGGAAACTGTTTTTT.

In this sample, this clonotype turned up many times. The chain combines TRBV2 with TRBJ1-2; 7 bases line up with TRBD1. V was pared by 7 bases and J by 4 bases, with 9 bases of the junction left unmatched. This CDR3 has 14 amino acids. The germline V gene encodes CDR1 SNHLY and CDR2 FYNNEI. DNA for the CDR3: TGTGCCAGCACCGAGGGGACAGTACGCTATGGCTACACCTTC. This codes for CASTEGTVRYGYTF.

The J gene is TRBJ1-3, the V gene TRBV29-1; 11 bases map to TRBD1. Germline trimming cut 7 bases from V and 7 bases from J; bases unmatched to any gene: 6. The CDR3 consists of 13 residues. The V gene's germline CDR1 is SQVTM and CDR2 ANQGSEA. The CDR3 is CSGWDRGTNTIYF. DNA of the CDR3: TGCAGCGGATGGGACAGGGGGACGAACACCATATATTTT.

Turning to this clonotype: A much larger clone differs by one base, so this may be a read error. The chain uses TRBV5-1 and TRBJ2-5, with D maybe TRBD2 (8 bases). Germline-derived CDR1 and CDR2 are SGHRS and YFSETQ. This CDR3 comprises 15 residues. With 4 bases removed from V and 2 bases from J, the gap between germline ends came to 15 bases. As DNA, the CDR3 is TGCGCCAGCAGCCGGGAGGGGGCGCGGCAAGAGACCCAGTACTTC. It yields the protein CASSREGARQETQYF.